This entry concerns a single TCR beta chain. Antigen specificity is unknown. Time point noted: week 23, last vaccination. Doses consisted of 300 ug of mutant IDH1 20-mer peptide each, paired with topical imiquimod. Trimming cost V 7 bases and J 6 bases, with 19 bases left between them. CDR1 is SGHDT, CDR2 YYEEEE, per germline. This CDR3 is built from 15 residues. Sequenced by immunoSEQ multiplex PCR; TCRdb stores in-frame clones only, minus some. The table has some 80,000 clones, 85% to 90% seen once; the top ten hold around 0.77%. The sample comes from a study of a mutant IDH1 vaccine in newly diagnosed glioma. For the study at large: The first vaccination came 4-6 weeks after radiotherapy alone, or with temozolomide cycles. Standard pretreatment was either radiotherapy, temozolomide, or, for most, radiochemotherapy with temozolomide. Study conclusions and caveats: Pseudoprogression seemed unrelated to changes in top peripheral T cell clonotypes. Immune responses induced by vaccination arose in 90% to 95% of the patients.

This TCR was sampled from a woman aged 45-60 years with glioma. The sequencing used PBMCs, collected from a glioma patient whose treatment included an IDH1 peptide vaccine. V usage is TRBV5-6 and J usage is TRBJ2-2; perhaps D is TRBD1 or TRBD2 (7 bases each). The CDR3 region is CASGSGGAIAGELFF. DNA of the CDR3: TGTGCCAGCGGCTCAGGGGGGGCGATAGCCGGGGAGCTGTTTTTT.